The clone carrying this T cell receptor (beta chain) was seen ten or more times. The antigen remains unidentified. This sample was included in a study of read filtering for tumor transcriptome and immune sequencing. Across the study: Patients were approximately 17 male and around 13 female, mean age 65.9 years, range roughly 47 to 80. TCR-mapped reads were about 3.5 to 10.27 million with IR-seq versus about 85 to 1,300 with RNA-seq. General study findings and limits: This fraction held mixed bone marrow immune cells after CD138-negative sorting.

This library used approximately 390 ng RNA and molecular barcoded adaptors spanning alpha/delta and beta/gamma chains. TCRdb used MiXCR to reprocess the reads, holding one entry per CDR3 protein. The repertoire holds tens of thousands of distinct CDR3 sequences, about 20% seen once, with around two fifths in the top ten. The origin of this receptor is a donor at least 40 years old with multiple myeloma. Sequenced: a population of CD138-negative cells sorted from bone marrow.

The CDR3 DNA reads as TGCGCCAGCAGCTCCCCGACTAGCACCAATGAGCAGTTCTTC. It specifies CASSSPTSTNEQFF. The chain links TRBV5-1 to TRBJ2-1, with 7 bases aligning to TRBD2. Germline V CDR1 and CDR2: SGHRS, YFSETQ. This CDR3 contains 14 residues. V lost 3 bases, J lost 6 bases, and 6 bases stayed unmatched.